This T cell receptor beta chain is from a study of cytomegalovirus exposure and HLA in healthy donors. Of note for this clone: The antigen remains unidentified.

Notes on the study in general: Most TCR sequences were rare, but some public TCRs occurred in many donors. Cytomegalovirus association was assigned to 170 or so TCR beta chains. According to a subsequent analysis, TCR clusters from the first cohort were inclined to appear together in the roughly 120 validation repertoires.

TCRdb's table, derived via immunoSEQ multiplex PCR, lists solely in-frame clones and lacks some. Here the sample spans roughly 56,000 clones, about 93% being singletons. The V end lost 4 bases, the J end lost 5 bases, and 18 bases lay between the germline ends. CDR1 SGHNT and CDR2 YYREEE come from the germline V gene (reference sequence). This CDR3 contains 15 residues. This chain joins TRBV5-4 and TRBJ1-2; no definite D call. Sequenced: PBMCs. This sequence was found in a man younger than 35 in good health and CMV-seronegative. CDR3 DNA sequence: TGTGCCAGCAGCCTGGGCGGAGAAAAGAAGTATGGCTACACCTTC. Its translation is CASSLGGEKKYGYTF.